Following are 28 T cell receptor beta chains from one sample sequenced in a study of a mutant IDH1 vaccine in newly diagnosed glioma. Repertoires were generated with immunoSEQ multiplex PCR, while TCRdb's copy carries only in-frame clones and drops some. The table has over 45,000 clones, around 92% seen once. Time point indicated: week 35, safety follow-up. A 20-mer mutant IDH1 peptide at 300 ug was injected subcutaneously with topical imiquimod. Their recognized antigens are unknown. Sample: PBMCs, taken from a glioma patient whose treatment included an IDH1 peptide vaccine. The source is a man aged 45-65 years with glioma.

J is TRBJ2-3 and V is TRBV9; D uncertain. Between the trimmed V and J ends, which lost 1 base and 3 bases, there was a span of 12 bases. Germline V lookup: CDR1 SGDLS, CDR2 YYNGEE. The CDR3 length is 15 residues. The CDR3 DNA follows: TGTGCCAGCAGCGTATCCCCCCAAGGAACAGATACGCAGTATTTT. Translated, it gives CASSVSPQGTDTQYF.

This chain joins TRBV19 and TRBJ1-2; D is unclear. From germline, CDR1 is LNHDA and CDR2 SQIVND (reference sequence). Trimming shortened V by 7 bases and J by 4 bases, and 19 bases separated the two germline ends. The CDR3 has 15 amino acids. This chain's CDR3 is CASTTGTETFYGYTF. The CDR3 nucleotides read TGTGCCAGTACCACGGGCACCGAAACCTTCTATGGCTACACCTTC.

The chain recombines TRBV30 with TRBJ2-7; 8 bases are a match to TRBD1. The CDR3 totals 13 residues. V shed 3 bases, J shed 4 bases, and the junction held 5 bases outside the gene matches. Per the germline V gene, CDR1 is GTSNPN and CDR2 is SVGIG (reference sequence). CDR3: CAWRDREAYEQYF. CDR3 DNA sequence: TGTGCCTGGAGGGACAGGGAAGCTTACGAGCAGTACTTC.

This clone was seen a single time. CDR3 in amino acids: CSVGWDQGFTQYF. The CDR3 nucleotides are TGCAGCGTTGGATGGGACCAAGGATTTACGCAGTATTTT. This chain links TRBV29-1 with TRBJ2-3, with D perhaps given as TRBD1 or TRBD2 (5 bases each). From germline, CDR1 is SQVTM and CDR2 ANQGSEA. V was pared by 4 bases and J by 8 bases, with 16 bases between. CDR3 length equals 13 residues.

The rearrangement uses TRBV9 and TRBJ2-7; D possibly corresponds to TRBD1 (7 bases). Between the trimmed V and J ends, which lost 3 bases and 0 bases, there was a span of 13 bases. The germline CDR1 and CDR2 sequences are SGDLS and YYNGEE. The CDR3 spans 15 residues. DNA of the CDR3: TGTGCCAGCAGCGCCAGGGGGGCGAGCTCCTACGAGCAGTACTTC. Its translation: CASSARGASSYEQYF.

J is TRBJ1-1 and V is TRBV27; D is undetermined. The CDR3 extends over 13 amino acids. Trimming removed 8 bases at V and 4 bases at J, with 14 bases between. CDR1 is MNHEY, CDR2 SMNVEV, per germline (reference sequence). The chain's CDR3 is CASGRWGGTEAFF. CDR3 nucleotide sequence: TGTGCCAGCGGGCGGTGGGGAGGCACTGAAGCTTTCTTT.

This rearrangement joins TRBV28 to TRBJ2-7, with unresolved D. CDR1 MDHEN and CDR2 SYDVKM come from the germline V gene. With 4 bases removed from V and 6 bases from J, the gap between germline ends came to 25 bases. The CDR3 loop spans 17 amino acids. The CDR3 here is CASSSLYSHRTLGEQYF. The CDR3 nucleotides read TGTGCCAGCAGTTCCTTATATAGTCACCGCACGCTCGGCGAGCAGTACTTC.

For the CDR3, the DNA is TGTGCCAGCAGCTTGGTGCACGCCGGGGGAGAGCAGTACTTC. This sequence encodes CASSLVHAGGEQYF. The rearrangement uses TRBV5-5 and TRBJ2-7, with a weak D call TRBD2 (6 bases). V lost 0 bases to trimming and J lost 7 bases, with 14 bases between them. This CDR3 spans 14 amino acids. From germline, CDR1 is SGHKS and CDR2 YYEKEE (reference sequence). Looking up the rest from reference TRBV5-5 and TRBJ2-7 gives the full variable domain: DAGVTQSPTHLIKTRGQQVTLRCSPISGHKSVSWYQQVLGQGPQFIFQYYEKEERGRGNFPDRFSARQFPNYSSELNVNALLLGDSALYLCASSLVHAGGEQYFGPGTRLTVT.

The V call is TRBV6-6, the J call TRBJ1-1, with 9 bases fitting TRBD1. Germline trimming cut 7 bases from V and 4 bases from J; bases unmatched to any gene: 1. The length of the CDR3 is 12 residues. CDR1 MNHNY and CDR2 SVGAGI come from the germline V gene (reference sequence). The CDR3: CASKGQGTEAFF. The CDR3 DNA is TGTGCCAGCAAGGGACAGGGCACTGAAGCTTTCTTT.

V usage is TRBV2 and J usage is TRBJ2-1, with TRBD1 matching over 7 bases. This CDR3 region has 13 residues. From germline, CDR1 is SNHLY and CDR2 FYNNEI. Trimming removed 5 bases from V and 14 bases from J; junction bases left unmatched: 12. In DNA, the CDR3 is TGTGCCAGCAGTTGGCGACAGGGATTAAAAAAGTTCTTC. It yields the protein CASSWRQGLKKFF.

The chain is built from TRBV5-1 and TRBJ2-7; D is unclear. The CDR3 is 13 amino acids. The germline gives CDR1 SGHRS, CDR2 YFSETQ. Trimming removed 0 bases at V and 4 bases at J, with 8 bases between. This CDR3 reads CASSLALGYEQYF. The CDR3 nucleotides read TGCGCCAGCAGCTTGGCCCTGGGTTACGAGCAGTACTTC.

The chain combines TRBV2 with TRBJ2-1; 10 nucleotides match TRBD2. Trimming at V came to 4 bases and at J to 3 bases, leaving 0 bases not matched to a gene. Germline V gene data show CDR1 as SNHLY and CDR2 as FYNNEI. The CDR3 contains 14 residues. CDR3 protein: CASSGTSGYNEQFF. The CDR3 DNA reads as TGTGCCAGCAGTGGGACTAGCGGCTACAATGAGCAGTTCTTC.

The chain is built from TRBV19 and TRBJ1-5; D gene uncertain. There are 15 residues in the CDR3. V was shortened by 3 bases and J by 4 bases, with 13 bases between the two germline ends. Germline V gives CDR1 LNHDA, CDR2 SQIVND (reference sequence). The CDR3 loop reads CASSIEGRPNQPQHF. The CDR3 nucleotides read TGTGCCAGTAGTATCGAAGGACGACCAAATCAGCCCCAGCATTTT.

V usage is TRBV9 and J usage is TRBJ2-7; TRBD1 or TRBD2 may be the D gene (5 bases each). The germline V gene has CDR1 SGDLS and CDR2 YYNGEE. CDR3 size: 17 residues. V was trimmed by 0 bases and J by 3 bases, leaving 19 bases between them. The CDR3 DNA sequence: TGTGCCAGCAGCGTAGGGGTATCGGGGCACAGTAGCTACGAGCAGTACTTC. Translation: CASSVGVSGHSSYEQYF. Looking up the rest from reference TRBV9 and TRBJ2-7 gives the full variable domain: DSGVTQTPKHLITATGQRVTLRCSPRSGDLSVYWYQQSLDQGLQFLIQYYNGEERAKGNILERFSAQQFPDLHSELNLSSLELGDSALYFCASSVGVSGHSSYEQYFGPGTRLTVT.

In its sample, this clone was seen a few times. The J gene is TRBJ2-5, the V gene TRBV19, with D possibly being TRBD2 (6 bases). Trimming removed 6 bases at V and 2 bases at J, with 10 bases between. This CDR3 is built from 13 residues. Looked up from germline, CDR1 is LNHDA and CDR2 is SQIVND (reference sequence). The CDR3 loop reads CASSTTRQETQYF. CDR3 DNA sequence: TGTGCCAGTAGCACGACTAGACAAGAGACCCAGTACTTC.

The chain is built from TRBV4-1 and TRBJ1-1, with a possible D match to TRBD1 (6 bases). Germline V gives CDR1 MGHRA, CDR2 YSYEKL. The CDR3 sequence is 15 residues long. The V end lost 0 bases, the J end lost 3 bases, and 11 bases lay between the germline ends. The CDR3 is CASSQDKGVYTEAFF. The CDR3 nucleotides are TGCGCCAGCAGCCAAGATAAGGGGGTGTACACTGAAGCTTTCTTT.

The chain has TRBV30 and TRBJ2-1; TRBD2 is a possible D gene (6 bases). Looked up from germline, CDR1 is GTSNPN and CDR2 is SVGIG (reference sequence). The CDR3 has 10 residues. The CDR3 loop is CSGGDNEQFF. In nucleotides, the CDR3 is TGTTCCGGGGGAGACAATGAGCAGTTCTTC. The whole variable domain, remainder taken from reference TRBV30 and TRBJ2-1, is SQTIHQWPATLVQPVGSPLSLECTVEGTSNPNLYWYRQAAGRGLQLLFYSVGIGQISSEVPQNLSASRPQDRQFILSSKKLLLSDSGFYLCSGGDNEQFFGPGTRLTVL.

The CDR3 sequence: CASSKRGVVNYGYTF. The CDR3 DNA follows: TGTGCCAGCAGCAAGAGGGGGGTGGTAAACTATGGCTACACCTTC. The chain joins TRBV6-1 to TRBJ1-2; TRBD1 might be the D (6 bases). CDR1 is MNHNS and CDR2 is SASEGT in the germline V gene. V gave up 6 bases and J gave up 2 bases, with 16 bases separating them. The CDR3 is 15 residues long.

The chain carries TRBV5-1 and TRBJ2-3, with D tentatively TRBD2 (5 bases). Trimming removed 7 bases from V and 6 bases from J, with 18 bases in between. Germline loops: CDR1 SGHRS, CDR2 YFSETQ. The CDR3 totals 14 residues. CDR3 amino acids: CASYPGAGSDTQYF. The CDR3, as DNA: TGCGCCAGCTACCCCGGTGCGGGTTCGGATACGCAGTATTTT.

The CDR3 protein is CASSPGTSNTEAFF. CDR3 nucleotides: TGTGCCAGTAGCCCCGGGACATCGAACACTGAAGCTTTCTTT. The chain joins TRBV19 to TRBJ1-1; weak D call: TRBD1 (6 bases). V lost 6 bases, J lost 1 base, and 12 bases lay in between. There are 14 residues in the CDR3. The germline CDR1 and CDR2 sequences are LNHDA and SQIVND (reference sequence).

The chain combines TRBV6-1 with TRBJ2-7, with 9 bases fitting TRBD2. CDR3 length equals 12 residues. Unmatched junction bases numbered 4, after V lost 7 bases and J lost 6 bases. Germline CDR1 reads MNHNS; CDR2 reads SASEGT. The CDR3 region is CASTSGRSEQYF. CDR3 bases: TGTGCCAGCACAAGCGGGAGGTCCGAGCAGTACTTC.

V usage is TRBV5-1 and J usage is TRBJ1-2; possibly TRBD1 for D (6 bases). CDR1 and CDR2 from the germline V gene are SGHRS and YFSETQ. The CDR3 length is 18 residues. V was trimmed by 1 base and J by 5 bases, leaving 24 bases between them. The CDR3 DNA reads TGCGCCAGCAGCTTGATGAGCTCCGGTAGCAGGGGACGTTATGGCTACACCTTC. Residues: CASSLMSSGSRGRYGYTF.

V is TRBV19 and J is TRBJ1-2; D remains ambiguous. Trimming shortened V by 5 bases and J by 9 bases, and 16 bases separated the two germline ends. The CDR3 totals 13 residues. Germline loops: CDR1 LNHDA, CDR2 SQIVND (reference sequence). CDR3 region: CASSPTDPLSYTF. The CDR3 DNA sequence: TGTGCCAGTAGTCCCACCGATCCATTAAGCTACACCTTC.

J is TRBJ2-5 and V is TRBV18; 10 bases agree with TRBD1. The ends lost 6 bases at V and 2 bases at J; junction bases unmatched: 6. Germline V gene lookup returns CDR1 KGHSH and CDR2 LQKENI. The CDR3 sequence is 15 residues long. CDR3 protein: CASSRGQGSQETQYF. The CDR3 DNA reads as TGTGCCAGCTCCCGGGGACAGGGGTCACAAGAGACCCAGTACTTC.

The J gene is TRBJ1-1, the V gene TRBV11-3, with D maybe TRBD1 (6 bases). The CDR3 is 14 residues long. V lost 2 bases and J 4 bases, leaving 11 bases between the germline ends. Looked up from germline, CDR1 is SGHNT and CDR2 is YENEEA. This CDR3 is CASSLQGSTTEAFF. The CDR3, as DNA: TGTGCCAGCAGCTTACAGGGGAGCACCACTGAAGCTTTCTTT.

This chain uses TRBV13 with TRBJ2-2; TRBD2 might be the D (7 bases). Germline V gene data show CDR1 as PRHDT and CDR2 as FYEKMQ (reference sequence). V was shortened by 7 bases and J by 7 bases, with 19 bases between the two germline ends. CDR3 size: 15 residues. In DNA, the CDR3 is TGTGCCAGCACCAAGGTCGGGGGGCGAGGCGGGGAGCTGTTTTTT. It codes for CASTKVGGRGGELFF.

V usage is TRBV5-1 and J usage is TRBJ1-1; 10 bases line up with TRBD1. J lost 5 bases, V lost 0 bases, and 13 bases had no gene match. This CDR3 is 18 amino acids long. CDR1 SGHRS and CDR2 YFSETQ come from the germline V gene. The CDR3 is CASSLVAGQGPLRTEAFF. As DNA, the CDR3 is TGCGCCAGCAGCTTGGTCGCGGGACAGGGGCCGCTTAGGACTGAAGCTTTCTTT.

The J gene is TRBJ2-1, the V gene TRBV5-1, with D perhaps matching TRBD2 (5 bases). Trimming shortened V by 0 bases and J by 4 bases, and 8 bases separated the two germline ends. The germline V gene encodes CDR1 SGHRS and CDR2 YFSETQ. This CDR3 is 14 amino acids long. CDR3 amino acids: CASSLGADYNEQFF. DNA of the CDR3: TGCGCCAGCAGCTTGGGAGCGGATTACAATGAGCAGTTCTTC.